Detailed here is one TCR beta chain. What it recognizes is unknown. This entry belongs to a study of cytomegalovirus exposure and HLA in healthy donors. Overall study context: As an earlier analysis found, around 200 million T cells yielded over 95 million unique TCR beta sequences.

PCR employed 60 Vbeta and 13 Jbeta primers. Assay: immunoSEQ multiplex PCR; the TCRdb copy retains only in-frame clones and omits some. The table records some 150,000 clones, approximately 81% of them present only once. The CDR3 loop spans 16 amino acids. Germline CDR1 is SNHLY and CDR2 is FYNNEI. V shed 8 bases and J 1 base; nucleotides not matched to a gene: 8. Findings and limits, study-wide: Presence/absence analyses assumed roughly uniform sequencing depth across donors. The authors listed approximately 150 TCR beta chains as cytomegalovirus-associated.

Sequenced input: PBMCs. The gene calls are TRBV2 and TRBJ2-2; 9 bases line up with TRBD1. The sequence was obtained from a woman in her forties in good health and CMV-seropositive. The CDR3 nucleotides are TGTGCCAGCGGGAAGGTGGGACAGGGGAACACCGGGGAGCTGTTTTTT. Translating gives CASGKVGQGNTGELFF.